Each of the 10 T cell receptor beta chains below was sequenced from the same sample in a study of PD-L1 blockade in urothelial cancer (dated by TCRdb to about 2017). The time point label corresponds to: pretreatment peripheral blood. Library preparation was by the immunoSEQ multiplex PCR assay. Entries here come from immuneACCESS through TCRdb and include only in-frame sequences with V and J called. Some clones fail to appear in such tables; in the studies checked, an unresolved V gene covers under half of the shortfall, and the cause of the remainder is unknown. The sample includes 70,000 to 80,000 clones, with around four fifths observed a single time. Jointly, the top ten make up about 6.9% of the sample. Sequencing was performed on PBMCs, taken around atezolizumab (anti-PD-L1) treatment. The receptors come from a man aged 35-49 years with urothelial cancer.

The chain carries TRBV28 and TRBJ1-4; D is uncertain. V lost 5 bases to trimming and J lost 4 bases, with 11 bases between them. The length of the CDR3 is 14 residues. Germline-derived CDR1 and CDR2 are MDHEN and SYDVKM. The CDR3 loop reads CASSALESNEKLFF. CDR3 DNA: TGTGCCAGCAGTGCCCTAGAGAGTAATGAAAAACTGTTTTTT.

This clone appeared once. The V gene is TRBV6-5, the J gene TRBJ2-7; TRBD2 aligns across 8 bases. Germline V gene sequence: CDR1 MNHEY, CDR2 SVGAGI. Germline trimming cut 6 bases from V and 2 bases from J; bases unmatched to any gene: 0. The CDR3 length is 12 residues. CDR3 nucleotide sequence: TGTGCCAGCAGCGGGGGGGCCTACGAGCAGTACTTC. The encoded protein is CASSGGAYEQYF.

A single count supports this clone. This CDR3 fails to terminate in the conserved phenylalanine or tryptophan, so it likely reflects a read error. It is unclear where the CDR3 begins or ends on the DNA, so no DNA is shown, and the CDR3 is as TCRdb lists it. The chain joins TRBV12-1 to TRBJ1-1. TRBV12-1 is a listed pseudogene. The CDR3 contains 10 residues when both ends are counted. The CDR3 protein is CASSFYGGGL.

This chain uses TRBV6-5 with TRBJ2-3, with 7 bases lining up with TRBD2. The CDR3 covers 15 residues. Per germline, CDR1 MNHEY and CDR2 SVGAGI. Losses at the gene ends were 0 bases for V and 1 base for J; bases not matched to a gene: 1. This CDR3 is CASSYSAGGTDTQYF. DNA for the CDR3: TGTGCCAGCAGTTACTCTGCGGGAGGCACAGATACGCAGTATTTT.

V usage is TRBV9 and J usage is TRBJ2-4; perhaps TRBD2 as D (6 bases). The V gene's germline CDR1 is SGDLS and CDR2 YYNGEE. CDR3 size: 14 residues. The ends were cut back, 4 bases at V and 3 bases at J, with 11 bases in the middle. CDR3 protein: CASSPSAGKNIQYF. In DNA, the CDR3 is TGTGCCAGCAGCCCCTCAGCGGGCAAAAACATTCAGTACTTC.

The chain uses TRBV30 and TRBJ2-1; 9 nucleotides line up with TRBD1. The CDR3 has 14 residues. In germline, CDR1 is GTSNPN, CDR2 SVGIG (reference sequence). Trimming at V came to 5 bases and at J to 3 bases, leaving 5 bases not matched to a gene. The CDR3 loop reads CAWAPGQGYNEQFF. DNA for the CDR3: TGTGCCTGGGCGCCGGGACAGGGCTACAATGAGCAGTTCTTC.

The chain links TRBV2 to TRBJ2-5; perhaps TRBD2 as D (6 bases). Looked up from germline, CDR1 is SNHLY and CDR2 is FYNNEI. The CDR3 extends over 17 amino acids. Deletions cut 4 bases from V and 3 bases from J, with 21 bases between. The CDR3 DNA sequence: TGTGCCAGCAGTGGTCCCCACGAGGGAGCGGGTGAAGAGACCCAGTACTTC. Residues: CASSGPHEGAGEETQYF.

The chain couples TRBV7-9 to TRBJ1-5, with TRBD1 identical over 7 bases. The CDR3 has 15 residues. The V and J ends lost 0 bases and 2 bases, in that order; junction bases with no gene match: 1. The germline V gene encodes CDR1 SEHNR and CDR2 FQNEAQ (reference sequence). As DNA, the CDR3 is TGTGCCAGCAGCTTAGCCGGGACAGGCAATCAGCCCCAGCATTTT. Translated: CASSLAGTGNQPQHF.

This clone was counted once. This rearrangement joins TRBV21-1 to TRBJ1-5; the D call of TRBD1 is as the table states it, not checked on the DNA. TRBV21-1 constitutes a pseudogene. The CDR3 length is 16 residues. The CDR3 reads CASSASGGTGPQPQHF. The CDR3 DNA follows: TGTGCCAGCAGCGCCTCTGGGGGGACAGGGCCTCAGCCCCAGCATTTT.

This clone was seen only a few times. The V gene is TRBV10-3, the J gene TRBJ1-4; 7 bases align to TRBD1. There are 18 residues in the CDR3. Looked up from germline, CDR1 is ENHRY and CDR2 is SYGVKD. J lost 0 bases, V lost 4 bases, and 11 bases had no gene match. The DNA of the CDR3 is TGTGCCATCAGTGCTGAGGGACAGAATTTAGCAACTAATGAAAAACTGTTTTTT. The encoded protein is CAISAEGQNLATNEKLFF.